The 24 T cell receptor beta chains below were found in one sample sequenced in a study of T cell clonality in common variable immunodeficiency. Study-wide findings and caveats: Fewer deletions and N-nucleotide insertions were reportedly seen in common variable immunodeficiency TCR beta sequences.

Here immunoSEQ multiplex PCR was the method, and the copy in TCRdb shows in-frame clones only, minus some. The sample was found to contain tens of thousands of clones, and every one recurs. The antigens these receptors bind are not known. The sample consisted of peripheral blood mononuclear cells. All receptors derive from a human donor with common variable immunodeficiency.

This clone was detected ten times or more. The read terminates 3 residues before the CDR3 end, so the remaining end is supplied by the germline J gene. The chain is built from TRBV5-1 and TRBJ2-3; TRBD2 aligns across 10 bases. The V gene's germline CDR1 is SGHRS and CDR2 YFSETQ. The V and J ends lost 2 bases and 4 bases, in that order; junction bases with no gene match: 4. The CDR3 spans 15 residues. CDR3 region: CASSFAGTSADTQYF. The part of the CDR3 DNA that was read is TGCGCCAGCAGCTTCGCCGGGACTAGCGCAGATACG.

Turning to this clone: The observed sequence ends 3 residues before the CDR3 terminus, with the missing tail filled in from the germline J gene. The J gene is TRBJ1-2, the V gene TRBV30; D is uncertain. Germline CDR1 GTSNPN, CDR2 SVGIG (reference sequence). The CDR3 consists of 13 residues. The V gene lost 3 bases and the J gene lost 7 bases, with 15 bases spanning the gap. The CDR3 sequence: CAWRDRAAGGYTF. The sequenced part of the CDR3 DNA is TGTGCCTGGAGGGACCGGGCGGCGGGTGGC.

With regard to this clone: The read terminates 3 residues ahead of where the CDR3 ends, so the germline J gene completes it. This chain links TRBV7-3 with TRBJ2-1; TRBD2 agrees at 10 bases. The CDR3 runs to 16 residues. The germline V gene encodes CDR1 SGHTA and CDR2 FQGTGA. Losses at the gene ends were 5 bases for V and 9 bases for J; bases not matched to a gene: 13. CDR3 bases read: TGTGCCAGCAGCCCCCTTGGTAGCGGGGGGTTCGGTGAG. Its translation: CASSPLGSGGFGE. The full CDR3 is CASSPLGSGGFGEQFF.

Details on this clone: The CDR3 goes on 3 residues after the read ends, and that part is filled in from the germline J gene. This chain links TRBV5-6 with TRBJ1-2; maybe TRBD1 (5 bases). V was cut by 6 bases and J by 2 bases, with 14 bases left in between. Germline lookup yields CDR1 SGHDT and CDR2 YYEEEE. This CDR3 is built from 14 residues. Partial CDR3 DNA: TGTGCCAGCACCTGGGGGGTGGAGAACTATGGC. The encoded protein is CASTWGVENYG. The entire CDR3 is CASTWGVENYGYTF.

This clone appeared a few times. The read ends 3 residues before the CDR3 terminus; that terminus is restored from the germline J gene. This sequence joins TRBV7-3 and TRBJ2-1; 13 bases align to TRBD2. Germline V gene data show CDR1 as SGHTA and CDR2 as FQGTGA. The J segment lost 5 bases and the V segment lost 5 bases, leaving 6 bases of the junction unmatched. The CDR3 has 16 amino acids. The CDR3 sequence: CASSPGTSGVNNEQFF. CDR3 DNA, as far as it was read: TGTGCCAGCAGCCCTGGGACTAGCGGGGTGAACAATGAG.

Turning to this clone: The read halts 3 residues ahead of the CDR3 end, with the missing end drawn from the germline J gene. This chain connects TRBV2 to TRBJ2-2, with 9 bases fitting TRBD1. This CDR3 contains 14 residues. After removal of 7 bases from V and 6 bases from J, the junction contained 6 bases not matched to a gene. Germline V gene sequence: CDR1 SNHLY, CDR2 FYNNEI. This CDR3 is CASKTGGFPGELFF. The covered CDR3 bases are TGTGCCAGCAAGACAGGGGGTTTTCCCGGGGAG.

In this sample, this clone turned up a few times. The read terminates 3 residues ahead of where the CDR3 ends, so the germline J gene completes it. This rearrangement joins TRBV2 to TRBJ1-2; a possible D gene is TRBD1 (5 bases). Trimming removed 4 bases from V and 4 bases from J, with 10 bases in between. CDR1 and CDR2 from the germline V gene are SNHLY and FYNNEI. The CDR3 is made up of 13 amino acids. The CDR3: CASSAQVLYGYTF. The CDR3 bases that were read are TGTGCCAGCAGTGCACAGGTCCTCTATGGC.

This clone has at least ten counts. The read stops 3 residues short of the end of the CDR3; the missing end is completed from the germline J gene. J is TRBJ1-2 and V is TRBV14; tentatively, D is TRBD1 (6 bases). The CDR3 contains 14 residues. CDR1 is SGHDN, CDR2 FVKESK, per germline. Trimming took 2 bases from V and 4 from J, leaving 11 bases between them. The CDR3 loop reads CASSQLTGPYGYTF. The CDR3 DNA, read in part, is TGTGCCAGCAGCCAACTTACAGGGCCCTATGGC.

Many counts were recorded for this clone. The read is 3 residues too short to cover the CDR3 end, so that end is filled in from the germline J gene. The V call is TRBV20-1, the J call TRBJ2-5; TRBD2 aligns across 8 bases. Germline assignment: CDR1 DFQATT and CDR2 SNEGSKA (reference sequence). J gave up 4 bases and V 5 bases, and 6 bases lay outside the gene matches. The CDR3 contains 13 residues. The covered CDR3 bases are TGCAGTGCTTCGGGGGGGCCCATAGAGACC. It codes for CSASGGPIET. The full CDR3 sequence reads CSASGGPIETQYF.

This clone was picked up a small number of times. The junction does not match germline at one end; this may be a read error. The read comes to an end 3 residues before the CDR3 does, leaving the germline J gene to fill in the end. The chain uses TRBV7-2 and TRBJ2-5; D possibly corresponds to TRBD2 (5 bases). Germline-derived CDR1 and CDR2 are SGHTA and FQGNSA. The CDR3 is made up of 13 amino acids. The sequenced part of the CDR3 DNA is TGTGCCAGCAGTTTAGTCCGGGGAGAGACC. It translates to CASSLVRGET. The entire CDR3 sequence reads CASSLVRGETQYF.

A few counts support this clone. The missing CDR3 end, 3 residues past where the read stops, is filled in from the germline J gene. This chain connects TRBV7-9 to TRBJ1-5; D not resolved. V was clipped by 8 bases and J by 1 base, with 12 bases between them. Germline CDR1 is SEHNR and CDR2 is FQNEAQ (reference sequence). CDR3 length equals 14 residues. The CDR3 here is CASDSAESNQPQHF. The sequenced part of the CDR3 DNA is TGTGCCAGCGATTCAGCGGAGAGCAATCAGCCC.

This clone was detected only a few times. The read is 3 residues too short to cover the CDR3 end, so that end is filled in from the germline J gene. The rearrangement links TRBV7-2 to TRBJ1-2; D remains ambiguous. This CDR3 comprises 11 residues. Germline CDR1 and CDR2: SGHTA and FQGNSA. V lost 5 bases to trimming and J lost 5 bases, with 6 bases between them. CDR3 protein: CASSARYGYTF. The covered CDR3 bases are TGTGCCAGCAGCGCCCGGTATGGC.

CDR3 amino acids: CASRRGRSYEQYF. The sequenced CDR3 bases are TGTGCCAGCAGGCGGGGCCGCTCCTACGAG. V gene TRBV7-2 combines with J gene TRBJ2-7, with TRBD2 as a possible D gene (6 bases). The CDR3 end falls 3 residues outside the read, so it is completed with the germline J gene. Between the trimmed V and J ends, which lost 6 bases and 0 bases, there was a span of 9 bases. Germline V gene sequence: CDR1 SGHTA, CDR2 FQGNSA. The CDR3 is made up of 13 amino acids. The entire variable domain, with the rest obtained from reference TRBV7-2 and TRBJ2-7, is as follows: GAGVSQSPSNKVTEKGKDVELRCDPISGHTALYWYRQSLGQGLEFLIYFQGNSAPDKSGLPSDRFSAERTGGSVSTLTIQRTQQEDSAVYLCASRRGRSYEQYFGPGTRLTVT.

As regards this clone: The CDR3 end lies 3 residues beyond the end of the read and is filled in from the germline J gene. The rearrangement uses TRBV7-8 and TRBJ1-2; D is possibly TRBD1 (5 bases). Per the germline V gene, CDR1 is SGHVS and CDR2 is FQNEAQ. V was clipped by 5 bases and J by 5 bases, with 21 bases between them. This CDR3 region has 16 residues. CDR3 DNA, as far as it was read: TGTGCCAGCAGCACATACGACAGCCTTGTGTCGTATGGC. Translating gives CASSTYDSLVSYG. The entire CDR3 is CASSTYDSLVSYGYTF.

This clone has more than one count but fewer than ten. The read comes to an end 3 residues before the CDR3 does, leaving the germline J gene to fill in the end. This rearrangement joins TRBV19 to TRBJ1-3, with TRBD1 identical over 7 bases. The CDR3 consists of 16 residues. Looked up from germline, CDR1 is LNHDA and CDR2 is SQIVND (reference sequence). V gave up 10 bases and J gave up 0 bases; unmatched junction bases: 12. The CDR3 DNA, read in part, is TGTGCCATCAGATTGTGGGACAGACTCTCTGGAAACACC. This translates into CAIRLWDRLSGNT. The entire CDR3 protein reads CAIRLWDRLSGNTIYF.

This clone was seen a handful of times. The CDR3 end is not reached by the read, which stops 3 residues before it; the germline J gene fills it in. The genes are TRBV30 and TRBJ1-4; TRBD1 agrees at 8 bases. This CDR3 is 14 amino acids long. Germline trimming cut 7 bases from V and 7 bases from J; bases unmatched to any gene: 11. Germline values: CDR1 GTSNPN, CDR2 SVGIG (reference sequence). This chain's CDR3 is CALATGGLGEKLFF. CDR3 bases read: TGTGCCTTAGCCACAGGGGGGTTGGGTGAAAAA. Looking up the rest from reference TRBV30 and TRBJ1-4 gives the full variable domain: SQTIHQWPATLVQPVGSPLSLECTVEGTSNPNLYWYRQAAGRGLQLLFYSVGIGQISSEVPQNLSASRPQDRQFILSSKKLLLSDSGFYLCALATGGLGEKLFFGSGTQLSVL.

With regard to this clone: Read sequence stops 3 residues before the CDR3 end, and the germline J gene provides the missing end. This chain links TRBV23-1 with TRBJ2-7, with 7 bases fitting TRBD2. TRBV23-1 is an ORF, and what it does is uncertain. J lost 0 bases, V lost 4 bases, and 6 bases had no gene match. The CDR3 has 15 residues. Partial CDR3 DNA: TGCGCCAGCAGTCTCCCGGGACTAACCTCCTACGAG. This gives the protein CASSLPGLTSYE. The complete CDR3 reads CASSLPGLTSYEQYF.

Ten or more counts support this clone. CDR3 DNA, as far as it was read: TGTGCCAGTAGCAGACAGGGAAGAACTGAA. Its translation: CASSRQGRTE. The CDR3 in full is CASSRQGRTEAFF. The V call is TRBV19, the J call TRBJ1-1, with 7 positions matching TRBD1. The read halts 3 residues ahead of the CDR3 end, with the missing end drawn from the germline J gene. The J segment lost 5 bases and the V segment lost 6 bases, leaving 6 bases of the junction unmatched. CDR1 is LNHDA and CDR2 is SQIVND in the germline V gene (reference sequence). There are 13 residues in the CDR3.

Concerning this clone: The read terminates 3 residues ahead of where the CDR3 ends, so the germline J gene completes it. V and J are TRBV7-2 and TRBJ2-5; possibly TRBD1 for D (8 bases). The germline V gene encodes CDR1 SGHTA and CDR2 FQGNSA. V was clipped by 5 bases and J by 2 bases, with 15 bases between them. The CDR3 totals 15 residues. The CDR3 protein is CASSREDREQETQYF. The DNA read from the CDR3 is TGTGCCAGCAGCCGGGAGGACAGGGAGCAAGAGACC.

Comment on this clone: The missing CDR3 end, 3 residues past where the read stops, is filled in from the germline J gene. This rearrangement joins TRBV7-8 to TRBJ2-1, with 10 bases lining up with TRBD1. Germline V CDR1 and CDR2: SGHVS, FQNEAQ. CDR3 length: 16 amino acids. Trimming cost V 5 bases and J 1 base; bases outside gene matches: 5. The covered CDR3 bases are TGTGCCAGCAGCGTAAGGGACAGGGGTTCCTACAATGAG. Translating it yields CASSVRDRGSYNE. The whole CDR3 protein reads CASSVRDRGSYNEQFF.

Ten or more counts support this clone. Read coverage stops 3 residues before the CDR3 terminus; the germline J gene supplies the remainder. J is TRBJ1-4 and V is TRBV14; 10 bases are a match to TRBD1. This CDR3 contains 16 residues. Germline V gene data show CDR1 as SGHDN and CDR2 as FVKESK. The V gene end was trimmed by 1 base and the J gene end by 8 bases; junction bases not matched to a gene: 7. CDR3 in amino acids: CASSQGGGQGVEKLFF. The CDR3 DNA, read in part, is TGTGCCAGCAGCCAAGGCGGAGGACAGGGGGTGGAAAAA.

Regarding this clone: The CDR3 extends 3 residues past the end of the read, so its final part is completed from the germline J gene. The chain combines TRBV19 with TRBJ1-6; unclear D gene. The CDR3 covers 17 residues. Germline V CDR1 and CDR2: LNHDA, SQIVND (reference sequence). The V and J ends lost 3 bases and 0 bases respectively, with 12 bases between them. The CDR3 bases that were read are TGTGCCAGTAGTATCTACAGCCCCGGCTCCTATAATTCACCC. This codes for CASSIYSPGSYNSP. The full CDR3 is CASSIYSPGSYNSPLHF.

This clone appeared a few times. The CDR3 end is not reached by the read, which stops 3 residues before it; the germline J gene fills it in. The J gene is TRBJ2-1, the V gene TRBV30, with 9 bases identical to TRBD1. The junction had 9 bases not matched to a gene; V was cut back by 2 bases and J by 1 base. CDR3 length equals 17 residues. CDR1 and CDR2 from the germline V gene are GTSNPN and SVGIG (reference sequence). The DNA read from the CDR3 is TGTGCCTGGAGTTCAACAGGGGGCGAAGGATCCTACAATGAG. This encodes CAWSSTGGEGSYNE. The complete CDR3 sequence is CAWSSTGGEGSYNEQFF.

Turning to this clone: The missing CDR3 end, 3 residues past where the read stops, is filled in from the germline J gene. The chain recombines TRBV7-9 with TRBJ2-3; D is perhaps TRBD2 (5 bases). The CDR3 length is 13 residues. Trimming took off 5 bases at V and 4 bases at J, with 10 bases between the two ends. CDR1 is SEHNR and CDR2 is FQNEAQ in the germline V gene (reference sequence). CDR3 residues: CASSQAGADTQYF. The sequenced CDR3 bases are TGTGCCAGCAGCCAGGCGGGTGCAGATACG.